The text below deals with one T cell receptor beta chain. The J segment lost 3 bases and the V segment lost 5 bases, leaving 5 bases of the junction unmatched. The CDR3 extends over 15 amino acids. Looked up from germline, CDR1 is SGHTA and CDR2 is FQGNSA. Generated by immunoSEQ multiplex PCR, the TCRdb table keeps only in-frame clones and is missing some. The sample includes around 530,000 clones, 70% to 80% of them seen just once. These data are taken from a study of shared clonotypes between healthy human individuals. Every donor was a Caucasian adult from Nashville, Tennessee. The receptor's source is a woman aged 35 to 49 in good health. Some clones in this sample may be carry-over from other donors' samples. Sample: PBMCs. The chain couples TRBV7-2 to TRBJ2-3; 10 bases agree with TRBD1. In DNA, the CDR3 is TGTGCCAGCAGCCTCCGGGACAGGGGAACAGATACGCAGTATTTT. The encoded protein is CASSLRDRGTDTQYF.